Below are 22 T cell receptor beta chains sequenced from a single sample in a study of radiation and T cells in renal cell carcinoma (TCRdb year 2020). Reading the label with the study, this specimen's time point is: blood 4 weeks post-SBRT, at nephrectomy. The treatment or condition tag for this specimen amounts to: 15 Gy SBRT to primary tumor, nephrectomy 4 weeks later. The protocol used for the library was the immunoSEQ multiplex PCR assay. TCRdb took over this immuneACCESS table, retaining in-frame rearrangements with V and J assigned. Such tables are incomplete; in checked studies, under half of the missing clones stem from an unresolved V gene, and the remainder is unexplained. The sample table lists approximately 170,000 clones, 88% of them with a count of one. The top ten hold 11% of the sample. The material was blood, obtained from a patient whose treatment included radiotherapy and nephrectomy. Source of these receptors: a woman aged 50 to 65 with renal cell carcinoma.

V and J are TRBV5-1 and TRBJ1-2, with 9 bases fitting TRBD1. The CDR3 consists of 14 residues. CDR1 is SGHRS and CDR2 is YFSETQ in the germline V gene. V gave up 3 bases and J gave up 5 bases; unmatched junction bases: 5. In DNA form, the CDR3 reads TGCGCCAGCAGCTGGGACAGGGCCTCTTATGGCTACACCTTC. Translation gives CASSWDRASYGYTF.

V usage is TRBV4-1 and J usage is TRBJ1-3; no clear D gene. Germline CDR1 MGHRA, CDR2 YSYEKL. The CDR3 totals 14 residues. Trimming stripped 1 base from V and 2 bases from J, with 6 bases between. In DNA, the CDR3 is TGCGCCAGCAGCCAAGTGGGAACTGGAAACACCATATATTTT. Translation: CASSQVGTGNTIYF.

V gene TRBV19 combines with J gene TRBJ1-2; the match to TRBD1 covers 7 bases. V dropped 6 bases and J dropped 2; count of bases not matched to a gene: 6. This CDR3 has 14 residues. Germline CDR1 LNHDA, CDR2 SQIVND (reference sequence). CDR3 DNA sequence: TGTGCCAGTAGCCGACAGGGCGCCAACTATGGCTACACCTTC. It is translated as CASSRQGANYGYTF.

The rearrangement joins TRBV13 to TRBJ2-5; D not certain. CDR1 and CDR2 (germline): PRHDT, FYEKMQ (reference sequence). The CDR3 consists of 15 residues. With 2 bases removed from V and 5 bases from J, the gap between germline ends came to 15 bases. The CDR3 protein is CASSLRPGEEETQYF. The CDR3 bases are TGTGCCAGCAGCTTAAGACCGGGTGAGGAGGAGACCCAGTACTTC.

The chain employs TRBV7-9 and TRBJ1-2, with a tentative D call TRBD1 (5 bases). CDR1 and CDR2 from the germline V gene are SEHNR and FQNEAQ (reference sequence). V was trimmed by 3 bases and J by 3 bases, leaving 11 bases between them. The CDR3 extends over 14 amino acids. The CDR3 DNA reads TGTGCCAGCAGCTTGACGACAGTACACTATGGCTACACCTTC. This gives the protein CASSLTTVHYGYTF.

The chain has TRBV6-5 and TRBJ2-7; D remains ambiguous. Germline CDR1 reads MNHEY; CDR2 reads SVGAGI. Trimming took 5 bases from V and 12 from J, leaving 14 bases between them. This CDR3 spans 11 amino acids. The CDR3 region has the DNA TGTGCCAGCAGTGACTTCCTTTGGTGGTACTTC. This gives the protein CASSDFLWWYF.

The CDR3 loop reads CASSTGIPPYEQYF. The CDR3, as DNA: TGTGCCAGCAGCACAGGGATTCCACCCTACGAGCAGTACTTC. J is TRBJ2-7 and V is TRBV28; TRBD1 might be the D (6 bases). Trimming removed 6 bases at V and 2 bases at J, with 14 bases between. Germline V gene lookup returns CDR1 MDHEN and CDR2 SYDVKM. The CDR3 is made up of 14 amino acids.

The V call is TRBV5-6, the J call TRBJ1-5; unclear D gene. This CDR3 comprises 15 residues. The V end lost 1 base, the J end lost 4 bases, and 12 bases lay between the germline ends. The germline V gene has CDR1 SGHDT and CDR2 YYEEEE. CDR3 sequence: CASSLYQVGNQPQHF. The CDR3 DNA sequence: TGTGCCAGCAGCTTGTACCAGGTTGGGAATCAGCCCCAGCATTTT.

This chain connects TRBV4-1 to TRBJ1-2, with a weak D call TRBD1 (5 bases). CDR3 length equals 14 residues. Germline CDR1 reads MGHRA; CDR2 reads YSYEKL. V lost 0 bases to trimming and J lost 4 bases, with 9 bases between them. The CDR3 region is CASSQDRGAYGYTF. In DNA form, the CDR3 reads TGCGCCAGCAGCCAAGATAGGGGTGCCTATGGCTACACCTTC.

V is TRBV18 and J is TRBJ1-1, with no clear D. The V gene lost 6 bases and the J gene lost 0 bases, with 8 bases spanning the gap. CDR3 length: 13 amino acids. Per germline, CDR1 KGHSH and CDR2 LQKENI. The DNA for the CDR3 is TGTGCCAGCTCTCAGACGGTGAACACTGAAGCTTTCTTT. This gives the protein CASSQTVNTEAFF.

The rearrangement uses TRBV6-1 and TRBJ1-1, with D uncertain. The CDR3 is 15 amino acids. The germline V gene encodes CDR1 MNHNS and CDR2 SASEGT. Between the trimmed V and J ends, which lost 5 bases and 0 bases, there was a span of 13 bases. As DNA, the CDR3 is TGTGCCAGCAGTCCGGACCGCAGAATGAACACTGAAGCTTTCTTT. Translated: CASSPDRRMNTEAFF.

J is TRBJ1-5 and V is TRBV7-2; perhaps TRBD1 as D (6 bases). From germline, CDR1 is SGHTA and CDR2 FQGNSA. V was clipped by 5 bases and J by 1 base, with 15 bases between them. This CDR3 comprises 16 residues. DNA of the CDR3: TGTGCCAGCAGCCCTCAGGGGACGGGGAGCAATCAGCCCCAGCATTTT. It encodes CASSPQGTGSNQPQHF.

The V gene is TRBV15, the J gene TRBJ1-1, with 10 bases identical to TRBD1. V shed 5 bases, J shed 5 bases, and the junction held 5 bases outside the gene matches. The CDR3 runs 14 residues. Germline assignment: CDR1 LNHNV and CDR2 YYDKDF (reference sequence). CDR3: CATSQGGQGTEAFF. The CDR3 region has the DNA TGTGCCACCAGCCAAGGGGGACAGGGGACTGAAGCTTTCTTT.

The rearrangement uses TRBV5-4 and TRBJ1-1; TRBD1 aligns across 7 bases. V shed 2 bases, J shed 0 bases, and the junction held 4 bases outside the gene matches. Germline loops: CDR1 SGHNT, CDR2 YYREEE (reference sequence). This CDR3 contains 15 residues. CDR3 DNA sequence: TGTGCCAGCAGCTTTCCGACAGGGTTGAACACTGAAGCTTTCTTT. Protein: CASSFPTGLNTEAFF.

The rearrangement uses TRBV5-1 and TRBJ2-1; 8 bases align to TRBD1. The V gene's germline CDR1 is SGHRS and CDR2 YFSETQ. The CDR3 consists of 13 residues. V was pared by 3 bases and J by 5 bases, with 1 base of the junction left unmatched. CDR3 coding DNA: TGCGCCAGCAGCTGGGGACAGGACAATGAGCAGTTCTTC. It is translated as CASSWGQDNEQFF.

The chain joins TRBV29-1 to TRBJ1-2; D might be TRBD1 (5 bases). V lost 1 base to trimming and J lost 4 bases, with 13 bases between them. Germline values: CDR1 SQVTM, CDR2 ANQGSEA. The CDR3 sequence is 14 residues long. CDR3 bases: TGCAGCGTTGAAGGGCAGGGCCTCTCCTATGGCTACACCTTC. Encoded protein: CSVEGQGLSYGYTF. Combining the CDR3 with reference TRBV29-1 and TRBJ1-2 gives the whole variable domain SAVISQKPSRDICQRGTSLTIQCQVDSQVTMMFWYRQQPGQSLTLIATANQGSEATYESGFVIDKFPISRPNLTFSTLTVSNMSPEDSSIYLCSVEGQGLSYGYTFGSGTRLTVV.

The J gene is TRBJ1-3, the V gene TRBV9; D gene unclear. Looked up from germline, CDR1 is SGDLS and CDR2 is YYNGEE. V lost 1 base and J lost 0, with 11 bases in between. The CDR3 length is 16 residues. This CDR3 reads CASSVYGSSSGNTIYF. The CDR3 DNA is TGTGCCAGCAGCGTATACGGGTCCTCCTCTGGAAACACCATATATTTT.

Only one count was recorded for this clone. This CDR3 is CASSYSRANEQYF. In nucleotides, the CDR3 is TGTGCCAGCAGTTACAGCAGGGCCAACGAGCAGTACTTC. This chain links TRBV6-6 with TRBJ2-7, with D perhaps matching TRBD1 (5 bases). Trimming pared 2 bases from V and 5 bases from J, leaving 10 bases between. CDR1 MNHNY and CDR2 SVGAGI come from the germline V gene (reference sequence). The CDR3 is 13 amino acids.

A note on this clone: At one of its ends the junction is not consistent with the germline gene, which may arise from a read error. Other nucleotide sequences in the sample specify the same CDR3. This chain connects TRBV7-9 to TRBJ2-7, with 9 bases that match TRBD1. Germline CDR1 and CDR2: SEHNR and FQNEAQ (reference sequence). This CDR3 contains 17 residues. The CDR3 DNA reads TGTGCCAGCAGGTTGCTGGGACAGGGCAAAAGCTCCGACGAGCAGTACTTC. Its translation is CASRLLGQGKSSDEQYF.

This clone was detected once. In nucleotides, the CDR3 is TGCAGCACCCAGGACAGGGGGTTACAGGATGAGCAGTTCTTC. It specifies CSTQDRGLQDEQFF. The chain is built from TRBV29-1 and TRBJ2-1, with TRBD1 matching over 10 bases. Germline loops: CDR1 SQVTM, CDR2 ANQGSEA. The J segment lost 8 bases and the V segment lost 8 bases, leaving 12 bases of the junction unmatched. This CDR3 contains 14 residues.

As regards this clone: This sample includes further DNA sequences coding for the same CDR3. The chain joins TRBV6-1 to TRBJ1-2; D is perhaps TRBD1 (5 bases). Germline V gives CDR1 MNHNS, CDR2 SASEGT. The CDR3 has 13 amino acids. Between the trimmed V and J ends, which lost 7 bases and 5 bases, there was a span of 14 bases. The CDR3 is CASTPGGVYGYTF. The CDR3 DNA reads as TGTGCCAGCACCCCGGGGGGGGTTTATGGCTACACCTTC.

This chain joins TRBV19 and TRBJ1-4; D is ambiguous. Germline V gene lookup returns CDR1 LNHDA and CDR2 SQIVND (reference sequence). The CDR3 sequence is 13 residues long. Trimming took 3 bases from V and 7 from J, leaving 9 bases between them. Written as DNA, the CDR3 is TGTGCCAGTAGTATCAGAGACCTTGAAAAACTGTTTTTT. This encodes CASSIRDLEKLFF.